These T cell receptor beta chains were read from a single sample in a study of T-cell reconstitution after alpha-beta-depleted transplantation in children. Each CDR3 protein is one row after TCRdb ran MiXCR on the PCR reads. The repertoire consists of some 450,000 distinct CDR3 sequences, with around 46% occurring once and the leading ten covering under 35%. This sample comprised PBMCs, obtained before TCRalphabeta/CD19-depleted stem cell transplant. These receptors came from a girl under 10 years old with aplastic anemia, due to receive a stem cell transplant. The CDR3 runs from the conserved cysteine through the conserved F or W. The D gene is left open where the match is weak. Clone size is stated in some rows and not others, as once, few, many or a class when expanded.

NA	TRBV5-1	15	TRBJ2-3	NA	TGCGCCAGCAGCGGTCAGGGTTTTGGCACAGATACGCAGTATTTT	CASSGQGFGTDTQYF
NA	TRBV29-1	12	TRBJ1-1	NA	TGCAGCGGGAGGGGATCGGACACTGAAGCTTTCTTT	CSGRGSDTEAFF
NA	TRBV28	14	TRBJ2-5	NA	TGTGCCAGCAGTTCTCGACGGGCACAAGAGACCCAGTACTTC	CASSSRRAQETQYF
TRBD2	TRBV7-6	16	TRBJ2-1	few	TGTGCCAGCAGCTTTTCGTCTAGCGGGAGTCTGAATGAGCAGTTCTTC	CASSFSSSGSLNEQFF
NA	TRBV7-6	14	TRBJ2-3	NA	TGTGCCAGCAGCTTATACCCCTCCACAGATACGCAGTATTTT	CASSLYPSTDTQYF
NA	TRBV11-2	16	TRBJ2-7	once	TGTGCCAGCAGCTTAGAGGCAGGCATTCCCTCCTACGAGCAGTACTTC	CASSLEAGIPSYEQYF
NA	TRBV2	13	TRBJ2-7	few	TGTGCCAGCAGGCAGTCTACAGGGTCCGAGCAGTACTTC	CASRQSTGSEQYF
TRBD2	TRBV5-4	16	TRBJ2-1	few	TGTGCCAGCAGCTTCATAACTAGCGGGAGGGACAATGAGCAGTTCTTC	CASSFITSGRDNEQFF
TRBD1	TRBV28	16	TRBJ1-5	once	TGCGCCAGCAGCCCCACACAGGGGGCTTACAATCAGCCCCAGCATTTT	CASSPTQGAYNQPQHF
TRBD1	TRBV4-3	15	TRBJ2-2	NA	TGCGCCAGCAGCCAAGAGCCGACAGGGGGCCGGGAGCTGTTTTTT	CASSQEPTGGRELFF
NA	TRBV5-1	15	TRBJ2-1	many	TGCGCCAGCAGCTTGGGTGGGGGCCCCAACAATGAGCAGTTCTTC	CASSLGGGPNNEQFF
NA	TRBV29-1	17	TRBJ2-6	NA	TGCGGCGTTGAAGATGGTGGCAGCAGCTCTGGGGCCAACGTCCTGACTTTC	CGVEDGGSSSGANVLTF
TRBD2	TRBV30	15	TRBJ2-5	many	TGTGCCTACACGAGCGGGACTAGCGCCCCCGAGACCCAGTACTTC	CAYTSGTSAPETQYF
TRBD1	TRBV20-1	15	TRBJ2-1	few	TGCAGTGCTAGCTTACAGGGGTCCTCCTACAATGAGCAGTTCTTC	CSASLQGSSYNEQFF
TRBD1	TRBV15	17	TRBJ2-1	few	TGTGCCACCAGCAGAGATCAGGGACAGGGAGCATACAATGAGCAGTTCTTC	CATSRDQGQGAYNEQFF
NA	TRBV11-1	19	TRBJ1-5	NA	TGTGCCAGCAGCCCCTCCCGGGGTCCGCTACCGAATAGCAATCAGCCCCAGCATTTT	CASSPSRGPLPNSNQPQHF
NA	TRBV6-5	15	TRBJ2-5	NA	TGTGCCAGCAGTTACGGGCTCATAGGCGGGGAGACCCAGTACTTC	CASSYGLIGGETQYF
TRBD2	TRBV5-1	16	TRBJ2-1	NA	TGCGCCAGCAGCCCAGGAGCGGGGGGGCCCTACAATGAGCAGTTCTTC	CASSPGAGGPYNEQFF
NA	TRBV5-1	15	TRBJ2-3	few	TGCGCCAGCAGCCCTGACAGCTCAGCCACAGATACGCAGTATTTT	CASSPDSSATDTQYF
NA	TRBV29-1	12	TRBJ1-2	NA	TGCAGCGTTGAAGGAAGAGAGAGTGGCTACACCTTC	CSVEGRESGYTF
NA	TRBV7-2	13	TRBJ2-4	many	TGTGCCAGCAGCTTATCGTACTCCCACATTCAGTACTTC	CASSLSYSHIQYF
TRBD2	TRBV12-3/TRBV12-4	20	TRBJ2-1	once	TGTGCCAGCAGTTTATCCAAACGGGGTCTAGCGGGAGTCAGCTACAATGAGCAGTTCTTC	CASSLSKRGLAGVSYNEQFF
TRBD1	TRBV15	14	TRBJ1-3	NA	TGTGCCACACAGCGGGACAGCTCTGGAAACACCATATATTTT	CATQRDSSGNTIYF
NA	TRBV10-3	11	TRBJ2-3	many	TGTGCCATCGGACGGGCAGATACGCAGTATTTT	CAIGRADTQYF
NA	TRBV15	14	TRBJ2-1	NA	TGTGCCACCAGCAGAACAGGGCCCCTACATGAGCAGTTCTTC	CATSRTGPLHEQFF
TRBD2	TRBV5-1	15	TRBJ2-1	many	TGCGCCAGCAGCGCCCGGGACTACCGAATCAATGAGCAGTTCTTC	CASSARDYRINEQFF
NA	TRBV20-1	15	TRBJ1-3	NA	TGCAGTGCTAGGGACACACTGCGCTCTGGAAACACCATATATTTT	CSARDTLRSGNTIYF
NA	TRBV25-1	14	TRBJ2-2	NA	TGTGCCAGCAGTGGCAGGTCGAACACCGGGGAGCTGTTTTTT	CASSGRSNTGELFF
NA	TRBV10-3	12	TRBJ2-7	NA	TGTGCCATCGGCCCGGCCCCCTACGAGCAGTACTTC	CAIGPAPYEQYF
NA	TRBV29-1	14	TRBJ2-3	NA	TGCAGCGTTGAATTCACCCATAGCACAGATACGCAGTATTTT	CSVEFTHSTDTQYF
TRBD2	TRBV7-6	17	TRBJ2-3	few	TGTGCCAGCAGCGAACACCCTAGCGGGACCCGCACAGATACGCAGTATTTT	CASSEHPSGTRTDTQYF
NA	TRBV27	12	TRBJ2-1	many	TGTGCCACCCTGTATGGGGGTTATGAGCAGTTCTTC	CATLYGGYEQFF
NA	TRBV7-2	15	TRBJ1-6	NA	TGTGCCAGCAGCTTACGACAGGCCGCGGGGTCACCCCTCCACTTT	CASSLRQAAGSPLHF
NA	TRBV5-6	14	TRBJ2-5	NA	TGTGCCAGCAGCTTTACCGGGAGAATGGAGACCCAGTACTTC	CASSFTGRMETQYF
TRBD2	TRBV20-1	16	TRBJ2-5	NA	TGCAGTGCTAGCCACACTAGCGGAAGACCGCAAGAGACCCAGTACTTC	CSASHTSGRPQETQYF
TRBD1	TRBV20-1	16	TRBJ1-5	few	TGCAGTGCTAGACTGCCAGGGGGAAGTTACAATCAGCCCCAGCATTTT	CSARLPGGSYNQPQHF
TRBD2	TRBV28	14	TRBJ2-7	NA	TGTGCCAGCACTACTAGCGGGAGGGCCTACGAGCAGTGCTTC	CASTTSGRAYEQCF
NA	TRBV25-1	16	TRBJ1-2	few	TGTGCCAGCAGTGAATATGTCCCTAGTTCTAGACAGGGCTACACCTTC	CASSEYVPSSRQGYTF
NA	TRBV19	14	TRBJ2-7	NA	TGTGCCAGTAGTCCTAGGCGGGACAGCAAGGAGCAGTACTTC	CASSPRRDSKEQYF
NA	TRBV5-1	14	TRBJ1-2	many	TGCGCCAGCAGAAGTACGTGGGGAGACTATGGCTACACCTTC	CASRSTWGDYGYTF
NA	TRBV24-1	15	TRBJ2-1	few	TGTGCCACCAGTGATGCCAGGGGCTTACGGGGTGAGCAGTTCTTC	CATSDARGLRGEQFF
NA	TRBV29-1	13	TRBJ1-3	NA	TGCAGCGTACTCGGGGGGCCTGGAAACACCATATATTTT	CSVLGGPGNTIYF
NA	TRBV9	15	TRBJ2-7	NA	TGTGCCAGCAGCGTAGGGGCTAGCCGAATCTACGAGCAGTACTTC	CASSVGASRIYEQYF
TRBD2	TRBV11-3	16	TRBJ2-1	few	TGTGCCAGCAGCTTAATGGCGGGAGGTCGACACAATGAGCAGTTCTTC	CASSLMAGGRHNEQFF
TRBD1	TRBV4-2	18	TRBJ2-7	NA	TGTGCCAGCAGCCAACCGGGACAGGGGAGCTGGCGGTCCTACGAGCAGTACTTC	CASSQPGQGSWRSYEQYF